Listed below are T cell receptor beta chains from one sample, sequenced in a study of blood T cells in healthy people across ages. TCRdb recomputed calls from the 5' RACE reads with MiXCR, one row per CDR3 protein. The sample has fewer than 950,000 distinct CDR3 sequences, 50% to 65% seen once. Sample: blood. All receptors derive from a man aged 80 or over in good health. Each CDR3 is given with its conserved first and last residue. The D gene is left open where the match is weak. The size field is filled for only some rows; it gives once, few, many or a size class.

j_gene | abundance | d_gene | v_gene | CDR3nt | CDR3aa
TRBJ2-7 | - | TRBD2 | TRBV28 | TGTGCCAGCAGCAAGGGACTAGCGGGAGCGACCTACGAGCAGTACTTC | CASSKGLAGATYEQYF
TRBJ2-1 | - | - | TRBV5-1 | TGCGCCAGCAGCTCGGACCCCTCCGGGTACAATGAGCAGTTCTTC | CASSSDPSGYNEQFF
TRBJ2-1 | - | TRBD2 | TRBV5-6 | TGTGCCAGCAGCTTGGGCCAACTAGCGGGGGGCTACAATGAGCAGTTCTTC | CASSLGQLAGGYNEQFF
TRBJ2-1 | - | TRBD2 | TRBV6-1 | TGTGCCAGCAGCCGACTAGCGGGAGATGGGAGCTCCTACAATGAGCAGTTCTTC | CASSRLAGDGSSYNEQFF
TRBJ2-1 | - | TRBD2 | TRBV12-3/TRBV12-4 | TGTGCCAGCAGTTTGCAGCGGGAGAGAAATGAGCAGTTCTTC | CASSLQRERNEQFF
TRBJ2-5 | few | TRBD2 | TRBV6-2/TRBV6-3 | TGTGCCAGCAGTTCTCTAGCGGGAGCTAGTACCCAGTACTTC | CASSSLAGASTQYF
TRBJ2-1 | - | TRBD2 | TRBV7-3 | TGTGCCAGCAGCTTAACGGTCGGGCGGACTAGTACGGTTGAGCAGTTCTTC | CASSLTVGRTSTVEQFF
TRBJ2-1 | - | TRBD2 | TRBV28 | TGTGCCAGCAGCCCAAGCGGGAGGGCCGTCTACAATGAGCAGTTCTTC | CASSPSGRAVYNEQFF
TRBJ2-7 | few | TRBD2 | TRBV29-1 | TGCAGCGTTGAAGTGGGGACTAGCGGGATCTACGAGCAGTACTTC | CSVEVGTSGIYEQYF
TRBJ2-1 | few | TRBD2 | TRBV12-3/TRBV12-4 | TGTGCCAGCAGTTTATGGAGCGGCGGGAGCTCCTACAATGAGCAGTTCTTC | CASSLWSGGSSYNEQFF
TRBJ2-3 | few | TRBD2 | TRBV12-3/TRBV12-4 | TGTGCCAGCAGTTTAACCAGACTAGCGGGAGGATCGTTGGATACGCAGTATTTT | CASSLTRLAGGSLDTQYF
TRBJ1-2 | - | - | TRBV7-2 | TGTGCCAGCAGCCCCAACCTGGGCGTCGGTGGCTACACCTTC | CASSPNLGVGGYTF
TRBJ2-5 | - | - | TRBV10-3 | TGTGCCACTGCGGAGTACCAAGAGACCCAGTACTTC | CATAEYQETQYF
TRBJ2-7 | - | TRBD2 | TRBV29-1 | TGCCGCGTTGCTAGCGGGAGCTACGAGCAGTACTTC | CRVASGSYEQYF
TRBJ2-1 | - | - | TRBV15 | TGTGCCACCAGCAGAGATTATGAGAATGAGCAGTTCTTC | CATSRDYENEQFF
TRBJ2-1 | - | TRBD2 | TRBV29-1 | TGCAGCGTCCAGAGGGGGCGGGGGGGTGAGCAGTTCTTC | CSVQRGRGGEQFF
TRBJ2-1 | few | TRBD2 | TRBV20-1 | TGCAGTGCTAGAGATATGCTAGCGGGAGGGCGCTACAATGAGCAGTTCTTC | CSARDMLAGGRYNEQFF
TRBJ1-6 | - | TRBD1 | TRBV11-2 | TGTGCCAGCAGCTTAGGGGGGGACAGATTTTCACCCCTCCACTTT | CASSLGGDRFSPLHF
TRBJ1-2 | few | TRBD1 | TRBV12-3/TRBV12-4 | TGTGCCAGCAGGAGAACAGGGGCGCTCTATGGCTACACCTTC | CASRRTGALYGYTF
TRBJ2-7 | - | - | TRBV6-5 | TGTGCCAGCAGTTACGGAGCACAAGGTAGAACCTACGAGCAGTACTTC | CASSYGAQGRTYEQYF
TRBJ2-1 | - | TRBD2 | TRBV9 | TGTGCCAGCAGCGGGACGCCTAGCGGATACTACAATGAGCAGTTCTTC | CASSGTPSGYYNEQFF
TRBJ2-5 | - | - | TRBV13 | TGTGCCAGCCAGTCCCCGGAGGGGACCCAGTACTTC | CASQSPEGTQYF
TRBJ2-7 | - | - | TRBV7-2 | TGTGCCAGCAGCCATCGTGTTGGGGGCTACGAGCAGTACTTC | CASSHRVGGYEQYF
TRBJ2-1 | - | TRBD2 | TRBV6-6 | TGTGCCAGCAGGGGCGGGAGCGCCTACAATGAGCAGTTCTTC | CASRGGSAYNEQFF
TRBJ2-3 | - | - | TRBV5-1 | TGCGCCAGCAGCTTGGCCTGGGGTGGCACAGATACGCAGTATTTT | CASSLAWGGTDTQYF
TRBJ2-3 | few | - | TRBV5-1 | TGCGCCAGCAGCAAGGACGGAACAGATACGCAGTATTTT | CASSKDGTDTQYF
TRBJ1-3 | - | - | TRBV25-1 | TGTGCCAGCAGTGATGTCGGTAGGGGGGATGGAAACACCATATATTTT | CASSDVGRGDGNTIYF
TRBJ2-7 | - | TRBD1 | TRBV29-1 | TGCAGCGTTATTCCGGGACAGGACGAGCAGTACTTC | CSVIPGQDEQYF
TRBJ1-6 | few | TRBD1 | TRBV5-1 | TGCGCCAGCAGCGACGGACAGGGGAGGGATTCACCCCTCCACTTT | CASSDGQGRDSPLHF
TRBJ2-7 | - | TRBD1 | TRBV7-2 | TGTGCCAGCAGCCGACAGGGGGCTCCCTACGAGCAGTACTTC | CASSRQGAPYEQYF
TRBJ1-1 | few | - | TRBV20-1 | TGCAGTGCTAGAAGCGGCACTGAAGCTTTCTTT | CSARSGTEAFF
TRBJ2-3 | - | - | TRBV7-3 | TGTGCCAGCAGCTTAATAGGCGGTCCCACAGATACGCAGTATTTT | CASSLIGGPTDTQYF
TRBJ2-3 | - | - | TRBV29-1 | TGCAGCGTTGAACGAGGGTTGGGCACAGATACGCAGTATTTT | CSVERGLGTDTQYF
TRBJ2-7 | - | - | TRBV2 | TGTGCCGGCGCTGGAAGGGGCGAGCAGTACTTC | CAGAGRGEQYF
TRBJ2-7 | once | - | TRBV7-2 | TGTGCCAGCAGCCTGGACACGAGCTCCTACAATGAGCAGTACTTC | CASSLDTSSYNEQYF
TRBJ2-3 | - | - | TRBV12-3/TRBV12-4 | TGTGCCAGCAGTTTAGGTGCCGGGACCCACAGATACGCGTATTTT | CASSLGAGTHRYAYF
TRBJ2-1 | - | - | TRBV20-1 | TGCAGTGCTGCCCTGACCTACAATGAGCAGTTCTTC | CSAALTYNEQFF